The rows below give T cell receptor beta chains drawn from one sample of a study of blood T cells in healthy people across ages. TCRdb independently ran MiXCR on the 5' RACE reads; one entry per CDR3 protein. The sample consists of roughly 1,700,000 distinct CDR3 sequences, roughly 27% of them appearing once. Material: blood. These TCRs come from a woman in her 30s in good health. The CDR3 runs from the conserved cysteine through the conserved F or W. Each record gives: clone size, D gene, V gene, J gene, CDR3 DNA, CDR3 protein. D genes are given only for firm matches. Rows may omit the clone size; those that give it use once, few, many or a size class.

NA,TRBD2,TRBV6-6,TRBJ2-1,TGTGCCAGCACCCGGGAGGGCCTAGGTGAGCAGTTCTTC,CASTREGLGEQFF
once,NA,TRBV5-4,TRBJ1-5,TGTGCCAGCAGCCCTCGACCCAAGGACAATCAGCCCCAGCATTTT,CASSPRPKDNQPQHF
NA,TRBD2,TRBV12-3/TRBV12-4,TRBJ2-1,TGTGCCAGCAGACCGGGACTAGCGGGAGACTCGTGGTTCTTC,CASRPGLAGDSWFF
few,NA,TRBV18,TRBJ2-7,TGTGCCAGCTCACCGGTAGCGACCGACGGCGGCGAGCAGTACTTC,CASSPVATDGGEQYF
few,NA,TRBV20-1,TRBJ2-1,TGCAGTGCTAGCCCGGACAGAGGGGCCTACAATGAGCAGTTCTTC,CSASPDRGAYNEQFF
few,NA,TRBV12-3/TRBV12-4,TRBJ1-2,TGTGCCAGCAGTTTGATTAGGGGGTTTAGCTACACCTTC,CASSLIRGFSYTF
NA,NA,TRBV6-1,TRBJ1-5,TGTGCCAGCGGAGACTTCAATCAGCCCCAGCATTTT,CASGDFNQPQHF
few,NA,TRBV7-2,TRBJ2-3,TGTGCCAGCAGCTTGTGGTCGGGAGCCACAGATACGCAGTATTTT,CASSLWSGATDTQYF
NA,TRBD1,TRBV6-4,TRBJ1-1,TGTGCCAGCAGTGACCGGGACAGCACTGAAGCTTTCTTT,CASSDRDSTEAFF
many,TRBD1,TRBV7-9,TRBJ2-1,TGTGCCAGCAGTTCAGGGGGCAATGAGCAGTTCTTC,CASSSGGNEQFF
few,NA,TRBV7-9,TRBJ2-3,TGTGCCAGCAGCTTAAATCGGGGCCCAGATACGCAGTATTTT,CASSLNRGPDTQYF
NA,NA,TRBV28,TRBJ1-1,TGTGCCAGCAGTCTCCCCCGGAACACTGAAGCTTTCTTT,CASSLPRNTEAFF
many,TRBD2,TRBV5-1,TRBJ2-1,TGCGCCAGCAGCTTCTCTAGCGGGAGGGATGAGCAGTTCTTC,CASSFSSGRDEQFF
NA,NA,TRBV5-1,TRBJ1-1,TGCGCCAGCAGTTTGGTGACGGTGACGGGAAACACTGAAGCTTTCTTT,CASSLVTVTGNTEAFF
NA,TRBD1,TRBV6-5,TRBJ1-6,TGTGCCAGCAGCCGACTACAGGGGGGCTCACCCCTCCACTTT,CASSRLQGGSPLHF
NA,NA,TRBV28,TRBJ1-3,TGTGCCAGCAGTGCAGTGGGTTTATCGGGGGGAAACACCATATATTTT,CASSAVGLSGGNTIYF
NA,NA,TRBV12-3/TRBV12-4,TRBJ2-3,TGTGCCAGCACTAACGAGATAAGGACAGATGCGCAGTATTTT,CASTNEIRTDAQYF
many,NA,TRBV7-8,TRBJ1-4,TGTGCCAGCAGCTGGACTTACAGCGAAAAACTGTTTTTT,CASSWTYSEKLFF
NA,NA,TRBV18,TRBJ1-5,TGTGCCAGCTCATCTCTTCGGACCGATCAGCCCCAGCATTTT,CASSSLRTDQPQHF
few,TRBD1,TRBV5-1,TRBJ2-4,TGCGCCAGCAGCTTAACAGGGGTGGAAGCCAAAAACATTCAGTACTTC,CASSLTGVEAKNIQYF
NA,NA,TRBV28,TRBJ1-3,TGTGCCAGCAGTTCAGAACCGACCTCTGGAAACACCATATATTTT,CASSSEPTSGNTIYF
NA,NA,TRBV16,TRBJ2-3,TGTGCCAGCAGCCCCTTCGCCACAGATACGCAGTATTTT,CASSPFATDTQYF
NA,NA,TRBV7-2,TRBJ2-5,TGTGCCGTGGGGGACTCCCAAGAGACCCAGTACTTC,CAVGDSQETQYF
few,NA,TRBV28,TRBJ2-7,TGTGCCAGCAGTGTACGTCCGGAATTAGAGCAGTACTTC,CASSVRPELEQYF
many,TRBD2,TRBV10-3,TRBJ2-1,TGTGCCATCAGTGCCATCGCGGGGGGCTTTTCCTACAATGAGCAGTTCTTC,CAISAIAGGFSYNEQFF
NA,TRBD2,TRBV12-3/TRBV12-4,TRBJ2-4,TGTGCCAGCAGTTTCCAGCGGGAGAACGATGAGCAGTACTTC,CASSFQRENDEQYF
NA,NA,TRBV7-8,TRBJ2-3,TGTGCCAGCAGCTTCCTGACAGGAGATACGCAGTATTTT,CASSFLTGDTQYF
few,NA,TRBV10-3,TRBJ2-5,TGTGCCATCAGTGGCAGCAAACATCCCCAAGAGACCCAGTACTTC,CAISGSKHPQETQYF
NA,TRBD1,TRBV7-6,TRBJ2-4,TGTGCCAGCAGCCAACGACAGGGTTGGGACATTCAGTACTTC,CASSQRQGWDIQYF
many,TRBD2,TRBV29-1,TRBJ2-5,TGCAGCGTTGAAGATCCTAGCGGGATTGAAGAGACCCAGTACTTC,CSVEDPSGIEETQYF
NA,TRBD2,TRBV3-1,TRBJ2-1,TGTGCCAGCAGCCAGCGGGGGGGCTACGGTGAGCAGTTCTTC,CASSQRGGYGEQFF
NA,NA,TRBV6-5,TRBJ1-4,TGTGCCAGCAGTTCCAACTCTGGGGCTGAAAAACTGTTTTTT,CASSSNSGAEKLFF
few,TRBD1,TRBV6-5,TRBJ1-1,TGTGCCAGCAGTTACTCGGCCAGGGGGCCCACTGAAGCTTTCTTT,CASSYSARGPTEAFF
NA,NA,TRBV5-1,TRBJ1-2,TGCGCCAGCAGCTTGGTCGGGACGGAGGGCTACACCTTC,CASSLVGTEGYTF
NA,NA,TRBV3-1,TRBJ2-3,TGTGCCAGCAGCCAATTCAAGACCGTAGAGGTTACGCAGTATTTT,CASSQFKTVEVTQYF
few,NA,TRBV29-1,TRBJ1-5,TGCAGCGTTCGAGAAGGGGTGGACCCACAGCCCCAGCATTTT,CSVREGVDPQPQHF